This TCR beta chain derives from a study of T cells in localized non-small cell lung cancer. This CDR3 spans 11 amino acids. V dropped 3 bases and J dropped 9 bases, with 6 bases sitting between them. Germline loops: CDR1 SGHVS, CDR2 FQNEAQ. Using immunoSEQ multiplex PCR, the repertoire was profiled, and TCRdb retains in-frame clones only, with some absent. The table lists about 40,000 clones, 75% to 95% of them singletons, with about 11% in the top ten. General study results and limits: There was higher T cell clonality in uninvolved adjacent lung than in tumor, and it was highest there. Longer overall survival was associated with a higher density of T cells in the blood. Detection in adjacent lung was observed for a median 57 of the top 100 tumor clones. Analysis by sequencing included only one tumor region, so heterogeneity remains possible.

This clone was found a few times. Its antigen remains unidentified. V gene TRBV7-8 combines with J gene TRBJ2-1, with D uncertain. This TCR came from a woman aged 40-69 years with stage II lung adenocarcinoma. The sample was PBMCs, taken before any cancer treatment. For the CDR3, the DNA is TGTGCCAGCAGCTTGTGGCTTGAGCAGTTCTTC. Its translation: CASSLWLEQFF.